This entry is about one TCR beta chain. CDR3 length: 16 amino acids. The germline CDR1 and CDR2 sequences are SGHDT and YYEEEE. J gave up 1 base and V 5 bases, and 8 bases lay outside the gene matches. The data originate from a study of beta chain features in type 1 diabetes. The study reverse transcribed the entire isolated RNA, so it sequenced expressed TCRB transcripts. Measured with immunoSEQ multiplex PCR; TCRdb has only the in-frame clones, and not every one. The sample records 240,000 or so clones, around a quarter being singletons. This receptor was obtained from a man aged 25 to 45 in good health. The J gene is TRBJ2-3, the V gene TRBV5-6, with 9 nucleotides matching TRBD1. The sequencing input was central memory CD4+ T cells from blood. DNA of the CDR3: TGTGCCAGCAGTCCTCCGGGACAGGGAGGCACAGATACGCAGTATTTT. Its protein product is CASSPPGQGGTDTQYF.